A selection of T cell receptor beta chains follows, all from one sample in a study of blood T cells in healthy people across ages. TCRdb reprocessed the 5' RACE reads via MiXCR and lists one record per CDR3 protein. The repertoire consists of 1.8 million or so distinct CDR3 sequences, with about 39% occurring once and the leading ten covering about 23%. The specimen sequenced was blood. The origin of the receptors is a human donor in good health. Both conserved end residues are part of each CDR3. The D gene is left open where the match is weak. Size is omitted from some rows. Given values are once, few, many or a class for expanded clones.

D: -; V: TRBV6-2/TRBV6-3; J: TRBJ1-5; size: -; CDR3: CASSYRGYQPQHF; DNA: TGTGCCAGCAGTTACAGAGGGTATCAGCCCCAGCATTTT
D: TRBD1; V: TRBV29-1; J: TRBJ1-1; size: -; CDR3: CSVARDRDEAFF; DNA: TGCAGCGTTGCCAGAGACAGGGATGAAGCTTTCTTT
D: -; V: TRBV5-5; J: TRBJ2-3; size: -; CDR3: CASSQSAGIQDTQYF; DNA: TGTGCCAGCAGCCAGAGCGCAGGGATTCAAGATACGCAGTATTTT
D: TRBD1; V: TRBV12-3/TRBV12-4; J: TRBJ2-7; size: -; CDR3: CASRTGNTYEQYF; DNA: TGTGCCAGCCGGACAGGTAACACCTACGAGCAGTACTTC
D: -; V: TRBV6-2/TRBV6-3; J: TRBJ2-7; size: -; CDR3: CASSPRDTFYEQYF; DNA: TGTGCCAGCAGTCCGCGGGACACCTTCTACGAGCAGTACTTC
D: -; V: TRBV5-1; J: TRBJ2-7; size: -; CDR3: CASSLAAALTYEQYF; DNA: TGCGCCAGCAGCTTGGCGGCGGCCTTAACCTACGAGCAGTACTTC
D: -; V: TRBV6-2/TRBV6-3; J: TRBJ2-7; size: few; CDR3: CASSYGGTSREQYF; DNA: TGTGCCAGCAGTTACGGGGGGACCTCGCGCGAGCAGTACTTC
D: -; V: TRBV7-9; J: TRBJ2-1; size: once; CDR3: CASSSRTTLEQFF; DNA: TGTGCCAGCAGCTCCCGAACGACCCTTGAGCAGTTCTTC
D: -; V: TRBV5-1; J: TRBJ1-1; size: -; CDR3: CASSPIQGNTEAFF; DNA: TGCGCCAGCAGCCCAATACAGGGGAACACTGAAGCTTTCTTT
D: TRBD1; V: TRBV7-9; J: TRBJ2-3; size: few; CDR3: CASSSRGLSTDTRYF; DNA: TGTGCCAGCAGCTCGAGGGGGCTGAGCACAGATACGCGGTATTTT
D: TRBD2; V: TRBV9; J: TRBJ2-1; size: few; CDR3: CASSPRGRGAPISYNEQFF; DNA: TGTGCCAGCAGCCCCCGCGGGCGGGGGGCTCCGATCTCCTACAATGAGCAGTTCTTC
D: -; V: TRBV7-9; J: TRBJ2-4; size: -; CDR3: CASSADCEEQYF; DNA: TGTGCCAGCAGCGCCGACTGCGAGGAGCAGTACTTC
D: -; V: TRBV4-1; J: TRBJ2-3; size: -; CDR3: CASSQVSTADTQYF; DNA: TGCGCCAGCAGCCAAGTCAGTACTGCAGATACGCAGTATTTT
D: -; V: TRBV9; J: TRBJ2-7; size: -; CDR3: CASSVDDFSSYEQYF; DNA: TGTGCCAGCAGCGTAGATGACTTCAGCTCCTACGAGCAGTACTTC
D: -; V: TRBV29-1; J: TRBJ2-7; size: once; CDR3: CSVAGGHRSPYEQYF; DNA: TGCAGCGTTGCGGGGGGACATAGAAGCCCCTACGAGCAGTACTTC
D: -; V: TRBV6-5; J: TRBJ1-1; size: few; CDR3: CASSYAGSTEAFF; DNA: TGTGCCAGCAGTTACGCGGGGTCCACTGAAGCTTTCTTT
D: -; V: TRBV5-5; J: TRBJ1-1; size: -; CDR3: CASSLVGHNTEAFF; DNA: TGTGCCAGCAGCTTGGTAGGGCACAACACTGAAGCTTTCTTT
D: -; V: TRBV5-1; J: TRBJ1-1; size: once; CDR3: CATAIGGGTEAFF; DNA: TGCGCCACAGCGATTGGGGGAGGTACTGAAGCTTTCTTT
D: -; V: TRBV20-1; J: TRBJ1-6; size: -; CDR3: CSARLQILYNSPLHF; DNA: TGCAGTGCCAGATTACAGATACTCTATAATTCACCCCTCCACTTT
D: -; V: TRBV7-8; J: TRBJ2-7; size: few; CDR3: CASSLTYPGAYEQYF; DNA: TGTGCCAGCAGCTTAACCTACCCAGGAGCCTACGAGCAGTACTTC
D: -; V: TRBV4-2; J: TRBJ1-2; size: few; CDR3: CASSQERQASYGYTF; DNA: TGTGCCAGCAGCCAAGAGCGGCAGGCAAGCTATGGCTACACCTTC
D: TRBD1; V: TRBV18; J: TRBJ1-1; size: once; CDR3: CASSRVRTGGRDTEAFF; DNA: TGTGCCAGCTCACGGGTTCGGACAGGGGGTAGGGACACTGAAGCTTTCTTT
D: -; V: TRBV12-3/TRBV12-4; J: TRBJ1-5; size: few; CDR3: CASGLTEINQPQHF; DNA: TGTGCCAGCGGTCTGACAGAAATTAATCAGCCCCAGCATTTT
D: -; V: TRBV6-6; J: TRBJ2-3; size: few; CDR3: CATGGISTDTQYF; DNA: TGTGCCACCGGAGGGATAAGCACAGATACGCAGTATTTT
D: -; V: TRBV7-2; J: TRBJ1-5; size: once; CDR3: CASSFHRLPQHF; DNA: TGTGCCAGCAGCTTCCACCGATTGCCCCAGCATTTT
D: -; V: TRBV10-3; J: TRBJ2-7; size: -; CDR3: CAISQGELVYEQYF; DNA: TGTGCCATCAGCCAAGGGGAGTTAGTCTACGAGCAGTACTTC
D: -; V: TRBV6-6; J: TRBJ1-4; size: -; CDR3: CASTPTGPEEKLFF; DNA: TGTGCCAGCACCCCGACAGGCCCCGAAGAAAAACTGTTTTTT
D: TRBD1; V: TRBV12-5; J: TRBJ2-7; size: few; CDR3: CASGPPGQETYEQYF; DNA: TGTGCTAGTGGTCCCCCGGGACAGGAGACCTACGAGCAGTACTTC
D: -; V: TRBV7-3; J: TRBJ1-1; size: -; CDR3: CASSFATEGLNTEAFF; DNA: TGTGCCAGCAGCTTCGCGACAGAAGGTCTGAACACTGAAGCTTTCTTT
D: -; V: TRBV10-3; J: TRBJ1-1; size: -; CDR3: CAISTGVKTEAFF; DNA: TGTGCCATCAGTACCGGGGTGAAAACTGAAGCTTTCTTT
D: -; V: TRBV5-1; J: TRBJ2-7; size: few; CDR3: CASSLESSSEQYF; DNA: TGCGCCAGCAGCTTGGAGTCCTCTAGCGAGCAGTACTTC
D: TRBD2; V: TRBV9; J: TRBJ2-1; size: -; CDR3: CASSVSSGTPEFF; DNA: TGTGCCAGCAGCGTGAGTAGCGGGACACCGGAGTTCTTC
D: -; V: TRBV7-2; J: TRBJ1-6; size: -; CDR3: CASSREQGRQSPLHF; DNA: TGTGCCAGCAGTCGAGAGCAGGGGCGGCAATCACCCCTCCACTTT
D: TRBD1; V: TRBV5-1; J: TRBJ2-5; size: few; CDR3: CASSPDRAGETQYF; DNA: TGCGCCAGCAGCCCTGACAGGGCCGGGGAGACCCAGTACTTC
D: -; V: TRBV12-5; J: TRBJ1-2; size: few; CDR3: CASGPFRGGDYGYTF; DNA: TGTGCTAGTGGCCCATTTCGGGGGGGAGACTATGGCTACACCTTC
D: TRBD1; V: TRBV6-5; J: TRBJ2-7; size: few; CDR3: CASSYTDRGGEQYF; DNA: TGTGCCAGCAGTTATACAGACAGGGGGGGAGAGCAGTACTTC
D: TRBD2; V: TRBV29-1; J: TRBJ2-6; size: -; CDR3: CSVEISGGDSGANVLTF; DNA: TGCAGCGTTGAGATCTCGGGGGGAGACTCTGGGGCCAACGTCCTGACTTTC
D: TRBD1; V: TRBV7-9; J: TRBJ2-4; size: few; CDR3: CASSSSLRGRAQYF; DNA: TGTGCCAGCAGCTCAAGCCTCAGGGGGCGCGCGCAGTACTTC
D: -; V: TRBV7-9; J: TRBJ2-5; size: few; CDR3: CASSLPPARAQETQYF; DNA: TGTGCCAGCAGCTTACCCCCCGCGCGGGCGCAAGAGACCCAGTACTTC
D: TRBD1; V: TRBV28; J: TRBJ1-2; size: few; CDR3: CASGSFRGQGNYGHTF; DNA: TGTGCCAGCGGTTCGTTCCGGGGACAGGGAAACTATGGCCACACCTTC
D: -; V: TRBV15; J: TRBJ1-2; size: -; CDR3: CATSRDSATKQLYGYTF; DNA: TGTGCCACCAGCAGAGATTCGGCAACAAAACAGCTTTATGGCTACACCTTC
D: -; V: TRBV5-1; J: TRBJ1-2; size: -; CDR3: CASSPDSSSLMLNYGYTF; DNA: TGCGCCAGCAGCCCCGACAGTTCCTCCCTGATGTTAAACTATGGCTACACCTTC
D: -; V: TRBV11-3; J: TRBJ2-2; size: -; CDR3: CASSRLSGDGAGELFF; DNA: TGTGCCAGCAGCCGCCTATCGGGGGATGGGGCCGGGGAGCTGTTTTTT
D: TRBD2; V: TRBV6-6; J: TRBJ2-1; size: -; CDR3: CASSYVQGLGIRNEQFF; DNA: TGTGCCAGCAGTTACGTACAGGGACTAGGAATAAGGAATGAGCAGTTCTTC
D: -; V: TRBV30; J: TRBJ1-2; size: -; CDR3: CAWSTGTNYGYTF; DNA: TGTGCCTGGAGTACAGGGACTAACTATGGCTACACCTTC
D: -; V: TRBV5-5; J: TRBJ1-2; size: -; CDR3: CASSSGIDGYTF; DNA: TGTGCCAGCAGCTCAGGGATAGACGGCTACACCTTC
D: -; V: TRBV7-2; J: TRBJ2-3; size: many; CDR3: CASSLSRSTDTQYF; DNA: TGTGCCAGCAGCTTGAGCAGGAGCACAGATACGCAGTATTTT
D: -; V: TRBV2; J: TRBJ2-7; size: -; CDR3: CASSGGTGSYEQYF; DNA: TGTGCCAGCAGTGGGGGGACTGGATCCTACGAGCAGTACTTC
D: -; V: TRBV5-5; J: TRBJ2-3; size: few; CDR3: CASSSVTGGTDTQYF; DNA: TGTGCCAGCAGCTCAGTCACCGGGGGCACAGATACGCAGTATTTT
D: -; V: TRBV6-6; J: TRBJ1-2; size: -; CDR3: CASSYGFGSYGYTF; DNA: TGTGCCAGCAGTTACGGCTTCGGGTCCTATGGCTACACCTTC
D: TRBD1; V: TRBV4-1; J: TRBJ2-7; size: few; CDR3: CASSQQTGGRSYEQYF; DNA: TGCGCCAGCAGCCAACAGACAGGGGGACGATCCTACGAGCAGTACTTC
D: -; V: TRBV20-1; J: TRBJ1-2; size: few; CDR3: CSAREYREGYGYTF; DNA: TGCAGTGCTAGAGAGTACAGGGAGGGCTATGGCTACACCTTC
D: -; V: TRBV5-1; J: TRBJ1-2; size: -; CDR3: CASSLDTGREFGYTF; DNA: TGCGCCAGCAGCTTGGATACAGGCCGTGAATTTGGCTACACCTTC
D: TRBD2; V: TRBV24-1; J: TRBJ2-5; size: -; CDR3: CATSGTGEGVSQETQYF; DNA: TGTGCCACCTCAGGCACGGGGGAGGGAGTTTCTCAAGAGACCCAGTACTTC
D: TRBD2; V: TRBV7-2; J: TRBJ2-1; size: -; CDR3: CASSYREGVYNEQFF; DNA: TGTGCCAGCAGCTACCGGGAGGGTGTGTATAATGAGCAGTTCTTC
D: -; V: TRBV12-3/TRBV12-4; J: TRBJ2-3; size: -; CDR3: CASSLSGQADTQYF; DNA: TGTGCCAGCAGTCTTAGTGGTCAGGCAGATACGCAGTATTTT
D: -; V: TRBV7-9; J: TRBJ2-7; size: -; CDR3: CASSSQGYEQHF; DNA: TGTGCCAGCAGCTCCCAGGGTTACGAGCAGCACTTC
D: TRBD1; V: TRBV6-5; J: TRBJ1-1; size: -; CDR3: CASSRGQGISIAEAFF; DNA: TGTGCCAGCAGTCGAGGACAGGGAATTAGTATCGCTGAAGCTTTCTTT
D: -; V: TRBV7-2; J: TRBJ2-5; size: few; CDR3: CASSLGWMETQYF; DNA: TGTGCCAGCAGCTTAGGGTGGATGGAGACCCAGTACTTC